The rows below give T cell receptor beta chains drawn from one sample of a study of shared clonotypes between healthy human individuals. TCRdb's copy holds only in-frame clones and misses some; the assay was immunoSEQ multiplex PCR. This sample yields some 500,000 clones, of which around 96% are seen a single time; nearly 0.065% belongs to the top ten. The sequenced sample consisted of naive CD4+ T cells sorted from blood. These receptors all stem from a young woman in good health. CDR3s leave out the opening cysteine and the closing phenylalanine or tryptophan. The order of the fields is clone size, V gene, CDR3 protein. Rows give clone size only sometimes, using once, few, many, or a class for an expanded clone.

clone size: NA; V gene: TRBV28; CDR3 protein: ASGRPFLEQY
clone size: NA; V gene: TRBV12-5; CDR3 protein: ASGPTGTGANVLT
clone size: once; V gene: TRBV5-1; CDR3 protein: ASGGRGATSVNPTDTQY
clone size: NA; V gene: TRBV7-8; CDR3 protein: ASSPRRVGNEKLF
clone size: NA; V gene: TRBV11-2; CDR3 protein: ASSSRDSNTEAF
clone size: NA; V gene: TRBV5-6; CDR3 protein: ASSRRDRGAGELF
clone size: NA; V gene: TRBV6-5; CDR3 protein: ASRRTLNTGELF
clone size: NA; V gene: TRBV19; CDR3 protein: ASSYGLAGDTAYEQY
clone size: NA; V gene: TRBV10-3; CDR3 protein: AISVQREGQVEQF
clone size: NA; V gene: TRBV4-1; CDR3 protein: ASSQERAGASYEQY